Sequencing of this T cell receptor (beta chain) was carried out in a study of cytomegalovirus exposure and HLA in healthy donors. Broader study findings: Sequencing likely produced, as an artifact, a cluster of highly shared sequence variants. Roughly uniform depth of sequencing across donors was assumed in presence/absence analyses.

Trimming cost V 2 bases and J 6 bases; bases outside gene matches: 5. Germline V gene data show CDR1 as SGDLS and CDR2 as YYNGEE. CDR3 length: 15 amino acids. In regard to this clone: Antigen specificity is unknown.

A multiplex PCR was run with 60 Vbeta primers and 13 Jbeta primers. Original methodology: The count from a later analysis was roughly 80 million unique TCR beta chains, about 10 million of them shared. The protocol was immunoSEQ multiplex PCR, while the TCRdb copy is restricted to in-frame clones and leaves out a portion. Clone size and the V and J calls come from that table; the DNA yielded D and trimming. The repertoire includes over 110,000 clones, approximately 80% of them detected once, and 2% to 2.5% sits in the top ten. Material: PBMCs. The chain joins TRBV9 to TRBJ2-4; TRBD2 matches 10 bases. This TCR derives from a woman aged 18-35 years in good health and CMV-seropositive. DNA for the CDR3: TGTGCCAGCAGCGTCAGCGGGGGGGCCCCAAACATTCAGTACTTC. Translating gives CASSVSGGAPNIQYF.